The clone carrying this TCR beta chain occurred a few times. This record belongs to a study of blood T cell repertoires in COVID-19. The protocol was immunoSEQ multiplex PCR, while the TCRdb copy is restricted to in-frame clones and leaves out a portion. The sample includes 110,000 to 150,000 clones, 87% seen only once; the top ten take approximately 10%. The CDR3 length is 11 residues. V shed 6 bases and J shed 6 bases, with 12 bases lying between them. Germline CDR1 is DFQATT and CDR2 is SNEGSKA (reference sequence). The J gene is TRBJ2-7, the V gene TRBV20-1; D is possibly TRBD1 (5 bases). The origin of this receptor is a man aged 55 to 70 who had recovered from COVID-19. The sequenced material came from PBMCs or T cells enriched from blood (not recorded which). This CDR3 reads CSAWGRSEQYF. The CDR3 region has the DNA TGCAGTGCGTGGGGCCGCAGCGAGCAGTACTTC.